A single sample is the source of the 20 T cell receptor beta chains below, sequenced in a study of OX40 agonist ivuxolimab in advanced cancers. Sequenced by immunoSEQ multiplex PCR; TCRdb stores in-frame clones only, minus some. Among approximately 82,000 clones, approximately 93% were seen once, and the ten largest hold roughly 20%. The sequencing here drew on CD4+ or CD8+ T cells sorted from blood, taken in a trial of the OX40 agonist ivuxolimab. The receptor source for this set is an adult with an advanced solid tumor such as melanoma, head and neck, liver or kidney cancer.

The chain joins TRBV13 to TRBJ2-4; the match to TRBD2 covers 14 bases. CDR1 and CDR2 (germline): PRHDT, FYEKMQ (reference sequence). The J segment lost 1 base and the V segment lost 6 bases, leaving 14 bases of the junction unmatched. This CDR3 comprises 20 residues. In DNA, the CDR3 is TGTGCCAGCAGTTCACAGGGGGGACTAGCGGGAGTAGGGGCCAAAAACATTCAGTACTTC. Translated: CASSSQGGLAGVGAKNIQYF.

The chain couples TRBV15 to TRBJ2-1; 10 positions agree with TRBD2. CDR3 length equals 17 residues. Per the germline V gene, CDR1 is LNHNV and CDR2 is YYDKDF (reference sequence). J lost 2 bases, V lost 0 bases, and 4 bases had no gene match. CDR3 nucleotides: TGTGCCACCAGCAGAGATCTCGGGACTAGCGCCTACAATGAGCAGTTCTTC. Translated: CATSRDLGTSAYNEQFF.

The CDR3, as DNA: TGTGCCAGCAGCATCTCAGACAGGGTCGATAACTATGGCTACACCTTC. It yields the protein CASSISDRVDNYGYTF. This sequence joins TRBV7-9 and TRBJ1-2, with TRBD1 matching over 7 bases. Germline lookup yields CDR1 SEHNR and CDR2 FQNEAQ (reference sequence). The CDR3 extends over 16 amino acids. The trim removed 5 bases at V and 1 base at J, leaving 10 bases unmatched. The variable domain in full, with the rest retrieved from reference TRBV7-9 and TRBJ1-2, is DTGVSQNPRHKITKRGQNVTFRCDPISEHNRLYWYRQTLGQGPEFLTYFQNEAQLEKSRLLSDRFSAERPKGSFSTLEIQRTEQGDSAMYLCASSISDRVDNYGYTFGSGTRLTVV.

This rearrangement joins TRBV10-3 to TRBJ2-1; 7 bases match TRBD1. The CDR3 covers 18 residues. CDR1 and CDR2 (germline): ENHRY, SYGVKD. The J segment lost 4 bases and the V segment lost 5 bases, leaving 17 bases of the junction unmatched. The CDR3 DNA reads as TGTGCCATCAGTTTAGGGGGCCCAAGGACATCAGCGTACAATGAGCAGTTCTTC. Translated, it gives CAISLGGPRTSAYNEQFF.

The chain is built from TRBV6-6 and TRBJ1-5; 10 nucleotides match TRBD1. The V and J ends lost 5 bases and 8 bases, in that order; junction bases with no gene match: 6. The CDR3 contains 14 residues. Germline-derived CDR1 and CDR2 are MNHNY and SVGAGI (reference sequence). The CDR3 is CASSGDRGLKPQHF. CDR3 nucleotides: TGTGCCAGCAGTGGCGACAGGGGGCTTAAGCCCCAGCATTTT.

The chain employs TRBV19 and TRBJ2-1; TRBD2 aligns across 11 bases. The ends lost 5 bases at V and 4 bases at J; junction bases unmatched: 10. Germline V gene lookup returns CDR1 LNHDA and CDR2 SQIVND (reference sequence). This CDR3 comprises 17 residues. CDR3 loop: CASSPLPGLADYNEQFF. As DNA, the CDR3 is TGTGCCAGTAGTCCTCTCCCGGGACTAGCGGATTACAATGAGCAGTTCTTC.

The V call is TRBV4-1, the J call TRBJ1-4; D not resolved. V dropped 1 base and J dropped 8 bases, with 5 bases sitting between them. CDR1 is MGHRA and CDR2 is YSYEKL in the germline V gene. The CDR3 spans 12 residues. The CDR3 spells CASSQATEKLFF. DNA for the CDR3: TGCGCCAGCAGCCAAGCAACGGAAAAACTGTTTTTT.

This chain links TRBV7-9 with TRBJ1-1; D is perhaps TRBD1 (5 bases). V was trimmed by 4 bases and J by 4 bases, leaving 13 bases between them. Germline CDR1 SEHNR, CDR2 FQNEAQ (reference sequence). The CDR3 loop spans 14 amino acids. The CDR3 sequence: CASSSWVGGTEAFF. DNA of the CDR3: TGTGCCAGCAGCTCCTGGGTGGGGGGCACTGAAGCTTTCTTT.

The CDR3: CASSKQTPTPPQETQYF. DNA of the CDR3: TGTGCCAGCAGCAAACAAACCCCAACCCCCCCCCAAGAGACCCAGTACTTC. The V and J genes are TRBV7-2 and TRBJ2-5; D uncertain. V shed 5 bases and J shed 1 base, with 20 bases lying between them. CDR3 length: 17 residues. CDR1 SGHTA and CDR2 FQGNSA come from the germline V gene. The full variable domain, completed using reference TRBV7-2 and TRBJ2-5, is GAGVSQSPSNKVTEKGKDVELRCDPISGHTALYWYRQSLGQGLEFLIYFQGNSAPDKSGLPSDRFSAERTGGSVSTLTIQRTQQEDSAVYLCASSKQTPTPPQETQYFGPGTRLLVL.

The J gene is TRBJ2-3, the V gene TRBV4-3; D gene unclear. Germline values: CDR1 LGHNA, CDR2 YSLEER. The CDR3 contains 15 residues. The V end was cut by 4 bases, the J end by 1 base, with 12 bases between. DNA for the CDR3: TGCGCCAGCAGCCCCCTCTACCTTGGCACAGATACGCAGTATTTT. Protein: CASSPLYLGTDTQYF.

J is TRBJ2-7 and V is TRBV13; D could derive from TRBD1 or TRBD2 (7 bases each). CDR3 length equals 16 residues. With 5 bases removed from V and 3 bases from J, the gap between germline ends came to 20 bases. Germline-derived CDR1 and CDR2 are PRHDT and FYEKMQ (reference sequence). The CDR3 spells CASSPPGGGTNYEQYF. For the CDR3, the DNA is TGTGCCAGCAGCCCCCCAGGGGGGGGGACAAACTACGAGCAGTACTTC.

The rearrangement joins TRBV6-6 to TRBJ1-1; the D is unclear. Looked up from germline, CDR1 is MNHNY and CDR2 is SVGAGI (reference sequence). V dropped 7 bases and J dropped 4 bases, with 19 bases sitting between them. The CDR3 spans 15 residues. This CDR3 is CASTEGRNMGTEAFF. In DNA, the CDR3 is TGTGCCAGCACCGAAGGTAGAAATATGGGCACTGAAGCTTTCTTT.

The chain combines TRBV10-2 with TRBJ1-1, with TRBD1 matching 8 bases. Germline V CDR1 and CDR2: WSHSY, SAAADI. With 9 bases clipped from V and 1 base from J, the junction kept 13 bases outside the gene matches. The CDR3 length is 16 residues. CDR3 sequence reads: CASFPGQVFSNTEAFF. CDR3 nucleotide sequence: TGCGCCAGTTTCCCGGGACAGGTGTTTTCGAACACTGAAGCTTTCTTT.

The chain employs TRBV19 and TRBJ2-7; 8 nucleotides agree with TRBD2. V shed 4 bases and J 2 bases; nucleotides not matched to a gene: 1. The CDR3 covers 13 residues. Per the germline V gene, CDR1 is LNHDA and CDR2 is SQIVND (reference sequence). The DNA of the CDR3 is TGTGCCAGTAGTAGCGGGGGGACCTACGAGCAGTACTTC. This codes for CASSSGGTYEQYF. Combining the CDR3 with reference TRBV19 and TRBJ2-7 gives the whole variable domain DGGITQSPKYLFRKEGQNVTLSCEQNLNHDAMYWYRQDPGQGLRLIYYSQIVNDFQKGDIAEGYSVSREKKESFPLTVTSAQKNPTAFYLCASSSGGTYEQYFGPGTRLTVT.

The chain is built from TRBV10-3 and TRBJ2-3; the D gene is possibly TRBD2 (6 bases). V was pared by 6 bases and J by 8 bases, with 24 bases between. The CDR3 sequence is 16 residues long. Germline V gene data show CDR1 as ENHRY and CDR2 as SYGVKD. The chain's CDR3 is CAISPDHGRTQGTQYF. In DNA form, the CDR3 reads TGTGCCATCAGCCCGGATCATGGGAGGACTCAAGGTACGCAGTATTTT.

DNA of the CDR3: TGTGCCAGCGTCCTGGGAGCAGGCCCGTACAATGAGCAGTTCTTC. This encodes CASVLGAGPYNEQFF. The chain links TRBV27 to TRBJ2-1, with a weak D call TRBD2 (5 bases). CDR3 length: 15 amino acids. With 8 bases removed from V and 4 bases from J, the gap between germline ends came to 18 bases. Per germline, CDR1 MNHEY and CDR2 SMNVEV (reference sequence).

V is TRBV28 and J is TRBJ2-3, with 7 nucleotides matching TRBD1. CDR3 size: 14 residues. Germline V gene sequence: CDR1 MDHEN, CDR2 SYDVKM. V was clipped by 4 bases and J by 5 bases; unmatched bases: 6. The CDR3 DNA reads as TGTGCCAGCAGTTACCAGACAGGGATAGATACGCAGTATTTT. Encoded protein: CASSYQTGIDTQYF. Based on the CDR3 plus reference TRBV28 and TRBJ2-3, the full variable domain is DVKVTQSSRYLVKRTGEKVFLECVQDMDHENMFWYRQDPGLGLRLIYFSYDVKMKEKGDIPEGYSVSREKKERFSLILESASTNQTSMYLCASSYQTGIDTQYFGPGTRLTVL.

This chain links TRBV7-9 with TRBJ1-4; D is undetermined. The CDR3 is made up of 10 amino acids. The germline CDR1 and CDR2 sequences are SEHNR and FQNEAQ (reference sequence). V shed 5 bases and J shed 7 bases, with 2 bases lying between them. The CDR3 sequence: CASSSEKLFF. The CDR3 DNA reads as TGTGCCAGCAGCAGTGAAAAACTGTTTTTT.

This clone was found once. The CDR3, as DNA: TGTGCCAGCGCTAAGTGGAGGGGGCGGGGGAATGAGCAGTTCTTC. It is translated as CASAKWRGRGNEQFF. The rearrangement uses TRBV5-4 and TRBJ2-1; D may correspond to TRBD1 or TRBD2 (7 bases each). This CDR3 region has 15 residues. V lost 7 bases, J lost 7 bases, and 21 bases lay in between. Germline-derived CDR1 and CDR2 are SGHNT and YYREEE (reference sequence).

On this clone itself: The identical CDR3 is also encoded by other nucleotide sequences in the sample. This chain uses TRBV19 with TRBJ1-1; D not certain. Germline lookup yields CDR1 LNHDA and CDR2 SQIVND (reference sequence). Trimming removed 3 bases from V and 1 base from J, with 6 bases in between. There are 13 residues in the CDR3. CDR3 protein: CASSIGQNTEAFF. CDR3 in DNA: TGTGCCAGTAGTATTGGGCAGAACACTGAAGCTTTCTTT.